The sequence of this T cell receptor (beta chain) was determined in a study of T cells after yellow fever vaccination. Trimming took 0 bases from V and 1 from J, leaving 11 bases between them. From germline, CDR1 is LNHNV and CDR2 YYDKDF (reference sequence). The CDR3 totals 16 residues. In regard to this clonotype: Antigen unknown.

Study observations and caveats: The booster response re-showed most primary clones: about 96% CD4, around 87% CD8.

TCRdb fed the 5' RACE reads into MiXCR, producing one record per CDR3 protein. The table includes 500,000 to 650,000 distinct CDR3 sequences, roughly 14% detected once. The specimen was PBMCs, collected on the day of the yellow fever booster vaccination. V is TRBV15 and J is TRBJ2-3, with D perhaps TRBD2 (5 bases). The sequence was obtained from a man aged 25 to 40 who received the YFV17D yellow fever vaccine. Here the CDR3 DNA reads TGTGCCACCAGCAGAGAACTAGTCGTGGGCACAGATACGCAGTATTTT. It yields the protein CATSRELVVGTDTQYF.